The present entry profiles one TCR beta chain with its context. Its target is not known. Construction of TCR beta libraries relied on iRepertoire HTBI primers and on Arm-PCR targeting CDR3 regions. TCRdb passed the multiplex PCR reads through MiXCR, listing each CDR3 protein once. This repertoire shows fewer than 400,000 distinct CDR3 sequences, about 19% found once; its top ten account for 29%. The source of the sample is a study of regulatory T cells in long-lasting Graves disease. Trimming took off 5 bases at V and 3 bases at J, with 5 bases between the two ends. Germline CDR1 reads MNHEY; CDR2 reads SMNVEV (reference sequence). This CDR3 region has 12 residues. Regarding the study as a whole: Newly diagnosed disease favored TRBV20-1 and TRBJ2-1 over persistent disease. Lower TCR diversity was seen in persistent Graves' patients than in newly diagnosed ones.

Indicated time point: persistent/refractory GD, antithyroid drugs over 5 years with positive TRAb. TCR sequences were obtained from RNA taken from PBMCs. Recruitment took place at an endocrinology department in Xi'an, China. This sequence was found in a female donor with Graves disease. Here the sequenced sample was peripheral blood mononuclear cells (PBMCs), taken when the disease was refractory, from a patient treated with antithyroid drugs. This chain joins TRBV27 and TRBJ1-5; D is unresolved. Here the CDR3 reads CASSTNNQPQHF. The CDR3 DNA reads TGTGCCAGCAGTACCAACAATCAGCCCCAGCATTTT.